What follows are 12 T cell receptor beta chains derived from one specimen sequenced in a study of CD8 T cells in Susac syndrome. Random hexamers were used to reverse transcribe the RNA input (about 0.5 to 1 ug). MiXCR, run by TCRdb on the immunoSEQ multiplex PCR reads, gives a single entry per CDR3 protein. Of 150,000 to 200,000 distinct CDR3 sequences in the sample, around 94% were seen once. Sequencing was performed on CD4+ T cells from PBMCs. The receptors derive from a human donor with multiple sclerosis.

This clonotype was observed a handful of times. V and J are TRBV4-1 and TRBJ2-4; D remains unclear. Germline-derived CDR1 and CDR2 are MGHRA and YSYEKL. The CDR3 sequence is 14 residues long. Trimming shortened V by 4 bases and J by 1 base, and 8 bases separated the two germline ends. For the CDR3, the DNA is TGCGCCAGCAGCCTTCGCGCGGCCAAAAACATTCAGTACTTC. Translated: CASSLRAAKNIQYF.

The chain employs TRBV27 and TRBJ1-1; unclear D gene. Germline V gene sequence: CDR1 MNHEY, CDR2 SMNVEV (reference sequence). V was trimmed by 6 bases and J by 1 base, leaving 12 bases between them. The CDR3 is 14 amino acids. The CDR3 spells CASRLGRGNTEAFF. As DNA, the CDR3 is TGTGCCAGCAGGCTAGGTCGGGGGAACACTGAAGCTTTCTTT.

This rearrangement joins TRBV19 to TRBJ2-7; 7 bases line up with TRBD1. The CDR3 loop spans 15 amino acids. From germline, CDR1 is LNHDA and CDR2 SQIVND (reference sequence). Unmatched junction bases numbered 13, after V lost 2 bases and J lost 9 bases. CDR3 nucleotides: TGTGCCAGTAGTATACCCGGGACAGCTACGAACAGGCAGTACTTC. Translated: CASSIPGTATNRQYF.

Notes on this clonotype: The germline gene is not matched at one end of the junction; a read error may be the cause. The rearrangement uses TRBV6-5 and TRBJ2-4; the D gene is possibly TRBD2 (5 bases). The CDR3 runs to 12 residues. Per the germline V gene, CDR1 is MNHEY and CDR2 is SVGAGI. As DNA, the CDR3 is TGTGCCAGCAGTCCCCACGCGGTAGCGTATGACTTC. This encodes CASSPHAVAYDF.

The genes are TRBV7-3 and TRBJ2-1, with 9 bases matching TRBD2. This CDR3 comprises 14 residues. V lost 4 bases, J lost 4 bases, and 2 bases stayed unmatched. Germline loops: CDR1 SGHTA, CDR2 FQGTGA. CDR3 loop: CASSSLAGYNEQFF. CDR3 DNA: TGTGCCAGCAGCTCGCTAGCGGGGTACAATGAGCAGTTCTTC.

The genes are TRBV30 and TRBJ2-5; maybe TRBD2 (7 bases). The ends were cut back, 5 bases at V and 5 bases at J, with 9 bases in the middle. From germline, CDR1 is GTSNPN and CDR2 SVGIG (reference sequence). The CDR3 is made up of 11 amino acids. CDR3 residues: CAWEGGETQYF. In DNA form, the CDR3 reads TGTGCCTGGGAGGGGGGGGAGACCCAGTACTTC.

This chain connects TRBV5-6 to TRBJ1-1, with D hard to call. The ends were cut back, 4 bases at V and 2 bases at J, with 15 bases in the middle. The CDR3 consists of 15 residues. CDR1 and CDR2 (germline): SGHDT, YYEEEE. CDR3 bases: TGTGCCAGCAGCACAAGGGCGAATTTTAACACTGAAGCTTTCTTT. It encodes CASSTRANFNTEAFF. Using reference TRBV5-6 and TRBJ1-1 for the parts outside the CDR3, the full variable domain is DAGVTQSPTHLIKTRGQQVTLRCSPKSGHDTVSWYQQALGQGPQFIFQYYEEEERQRGNFPDRFSGHQFPNYSSELNVNALLLGDSALYLCASSTRANFNTEAFFGQGTRLTVV.

The rearrangement links TRBV29-1 to TRBJ2-1; 11 bases align to TRBD2. Germline CDR1 and CDR2: SQVTM and ANQGSEA. This CDR3 region has 14 residues. V dropped 5 bases and J dropped 5; count of bases not matched to a gene: 5. CDR3 bases: TGCAGCGTTCATACTAGCGGGGGTAACAATGAGCAGTTCTTC. Protein sequence: CSVHTSGGNNEQFF.

The rearrangement joins TRBV29-1 to TRBJ2-5; TRBD1 matches 7 bases. This CDR3 is built from 13 residues. In germline, CDR1 is SQVTM, CDR2 ANQGSEA. The V segment lost 7 bases and the J segment 4 bases; nucleotides outside the gene matches: 9. This CDR3 is CSARDSPRETQYF. DNA for the CDR3: TGCAGCGCAAGGGACAGCCCCCGAGAGACCCAGTACTTC.

The chain joins TRBV5-6 to TRBJ2-3; D tentatively reads TRBD1 or TRBD2 (5 bases each). The V and J ends lost 7 bases and 2 bases respectively, with 20 bases between them. Germline V gene lookup returns CDR1 SGHDT and CDR2 YYEEEE. This CDR3 comprises 16 residues. The CDR3 nucleotides read TGTGCCAGCGGATCCGACCGGGACGGTTTCACAGATACGCAGTATTTT. Its protein is CASGSDRDGFTDTQYF.

In this sample, this clonotype turned up once. The chain carries TRBV9 and TRBJ2-3, with TRBD2 identical over 12 bases. The CDR3 contains 17 residues. Germline V gene sequence: CDR1 SGDLS, CDR2 YYNGEE. The ends lost 2 bases at V and 4 bases at J; junction bases unmatched: 8. The CDR3 sequence is CASSVGTSGLIPDTQYF. The CDR3 nucleotides read TGTGCCAGCAGCGTCGGGACTAGCGGGCTTATCCCAGATACGCAGTATTTT.

V and J are TRBV30 and TRBJ1-1; D might be TRBD1 (6 bases). CDR1 GTSNPN and CDR2 SVGIG come from the germline V gene (reference sequence). Trimming removed 2 bases from V and 6 bases from J, with 16 bases in between. The CDR3 contains 14 residues. The CDR3 nucleotides read TGTGCCTGGAGTTTCCCAGACAGGACCGCTGAAGCTTTCTTT. Translation: CAWSFPDRTAEAFF.